A single sample gave rise to the 2 T cell receptor beta chains below, sequenced in a study of blood T cell repertoires in COVID-19 (dated by TCRdb to the early 2020s). The library was generated by the immunoSEQ multiplex PCR assay. Imported from immuneACCESS, the table was reduced by TCRdb to in-frame sequences with V and J called. These copies leave out some clones; in studies compared against another copy, an unresolved V gene accounts for under half, and the cause of the remainder is not known. A total of roughly 180,000 clones appear in this sample, roughly 76% of them only once. The ten largest clones add up to about 11% of the sample. The sample consisted of peripheral blood. These receptors came from a woman between 40 and 55 years old with COVID-19, enrolled during active disease.

The CDR3 region has the DNA TGTGCCAGCAGCTTAGTACGGGGGAATGAGCAGTTCTTC. Protein sequence: CASSLVRGNEQFF. The chain carries TRBV11-3 and TRBJ2-1; the D gene is possibly TRBD2 (6 bases). Germline V lookup: CDR1 SGHNT, CDR2 YENEEA. Trimming pared 1 base from V and 7 bases from J, leaving 8 bases between. The CDR3 spans 13 residues.

The V call is TRBV10-2, the J call TRBJ2-1; no firm D call. Trimming took off 3 bases at V and 7 bases at J, with 4 bases between the two ends. Germline V gene sequence: CDR1 WSHSY, CDR2 SAAADI. The CDR3 contains 11 residues. CDR3 coding DNA: TGCGCCAGCAGTGATTCGAATGAGCAGTTCTTC. Translating gives CASSDSNEQFF.